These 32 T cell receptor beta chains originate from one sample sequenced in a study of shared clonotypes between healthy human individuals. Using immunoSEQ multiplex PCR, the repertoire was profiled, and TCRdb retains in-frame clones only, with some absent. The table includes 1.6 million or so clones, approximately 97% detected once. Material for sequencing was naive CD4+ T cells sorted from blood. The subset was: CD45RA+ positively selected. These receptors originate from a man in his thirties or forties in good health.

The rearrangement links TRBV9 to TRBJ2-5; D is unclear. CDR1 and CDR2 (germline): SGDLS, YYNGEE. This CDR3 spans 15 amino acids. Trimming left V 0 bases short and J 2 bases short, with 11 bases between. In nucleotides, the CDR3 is TGTGCCAGCAGCGTAGGGGGTTTGCGTCAAGAGACCCAGTACTTC. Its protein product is CASSVGGLRQETQYF.

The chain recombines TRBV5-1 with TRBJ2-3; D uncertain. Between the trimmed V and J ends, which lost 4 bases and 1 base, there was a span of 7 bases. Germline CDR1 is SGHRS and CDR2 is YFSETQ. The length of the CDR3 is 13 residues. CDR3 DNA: TGCGCCAGCAGCGGAACAGGCACAGATACGCAGTATTTT. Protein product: CASSGTGTDTQYF.

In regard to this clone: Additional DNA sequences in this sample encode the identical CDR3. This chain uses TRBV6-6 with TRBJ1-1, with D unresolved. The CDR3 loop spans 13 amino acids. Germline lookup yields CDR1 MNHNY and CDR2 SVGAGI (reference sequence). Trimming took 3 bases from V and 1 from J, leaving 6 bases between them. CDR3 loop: CASSYPRNTEAFF. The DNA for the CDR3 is TGTGCCAGCAGTTATCCCAGGAACACTGAAGCTTTCTTT.

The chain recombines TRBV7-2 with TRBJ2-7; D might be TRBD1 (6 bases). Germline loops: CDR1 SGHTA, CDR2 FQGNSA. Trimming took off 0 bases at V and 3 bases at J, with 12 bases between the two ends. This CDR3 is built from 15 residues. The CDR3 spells CASSLAPGHGYEQYF. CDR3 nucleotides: TGTGCCAGCAGCTTAGCCCCGGGACACGGCTACGAGCAGTACTTC.

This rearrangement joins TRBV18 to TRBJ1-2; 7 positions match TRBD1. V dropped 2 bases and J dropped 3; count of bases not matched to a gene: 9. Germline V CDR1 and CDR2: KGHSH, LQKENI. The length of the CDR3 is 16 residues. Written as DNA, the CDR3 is TGTGCCAGCTCACCAAGGCCTCCCGGGACAGACTATGGCTACACCTTC. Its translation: CASSPRPPGTDYGYTF.

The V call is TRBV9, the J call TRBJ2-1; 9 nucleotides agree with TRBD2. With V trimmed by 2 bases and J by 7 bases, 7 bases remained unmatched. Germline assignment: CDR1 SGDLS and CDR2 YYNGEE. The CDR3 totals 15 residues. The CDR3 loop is CASSVSGTSHNEQFF. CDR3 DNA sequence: TGTGCCAGCAGCGTGTCCGGGACTAGCCATAATGAGCAGTTCTTC.

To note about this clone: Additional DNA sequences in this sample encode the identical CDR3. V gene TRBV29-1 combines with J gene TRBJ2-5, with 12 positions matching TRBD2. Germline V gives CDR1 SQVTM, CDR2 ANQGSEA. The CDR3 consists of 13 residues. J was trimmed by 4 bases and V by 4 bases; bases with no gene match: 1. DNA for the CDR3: TGCAGCGTTGGACTAGCGGGAGTAGAGACCCAGTACTTC. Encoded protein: CSVGLAGVETQYF.

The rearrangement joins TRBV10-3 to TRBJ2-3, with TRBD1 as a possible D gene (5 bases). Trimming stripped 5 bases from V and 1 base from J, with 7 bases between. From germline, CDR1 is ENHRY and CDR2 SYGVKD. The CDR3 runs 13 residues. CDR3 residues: CAISQGRTDTQYF. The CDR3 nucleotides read TGTGCCATCAGTCAGGGTCGCACAGATACGCAGTATTTT.

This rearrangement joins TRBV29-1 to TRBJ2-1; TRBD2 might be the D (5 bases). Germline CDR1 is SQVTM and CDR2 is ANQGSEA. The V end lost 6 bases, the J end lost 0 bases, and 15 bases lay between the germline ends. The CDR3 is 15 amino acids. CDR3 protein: CSVPGERTSYNEQFF. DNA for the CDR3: TGCAGCGTACCCGGGGAGCGGACCTCCTACAATGAGCAGTTCTTC.

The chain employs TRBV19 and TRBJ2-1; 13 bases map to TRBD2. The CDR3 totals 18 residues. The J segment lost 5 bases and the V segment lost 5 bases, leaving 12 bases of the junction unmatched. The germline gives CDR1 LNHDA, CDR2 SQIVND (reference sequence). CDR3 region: CASSLTSGRGFWNNEQFF. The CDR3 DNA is TGTGCCAGTAGTCTCACTAGCGGGAGGGGGTTTTGGAACAATGAGCAGTTCTTC.

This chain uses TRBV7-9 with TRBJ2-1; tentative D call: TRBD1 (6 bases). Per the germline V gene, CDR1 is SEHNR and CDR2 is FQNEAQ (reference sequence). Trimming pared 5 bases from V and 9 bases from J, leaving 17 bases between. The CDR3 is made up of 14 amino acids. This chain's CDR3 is CASSPAYRDSEQFF. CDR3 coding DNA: TGTGCCAGCAGCCCAGCCTACAGGGATAGTGAGCAGTTCTTC.

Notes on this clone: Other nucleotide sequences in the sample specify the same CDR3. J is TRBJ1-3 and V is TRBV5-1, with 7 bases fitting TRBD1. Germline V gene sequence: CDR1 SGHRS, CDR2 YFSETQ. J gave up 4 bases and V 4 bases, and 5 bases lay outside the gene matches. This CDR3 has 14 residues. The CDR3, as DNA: TGCGCCAGCAGCCTCACAGGGGTCGGAAACACCATATATTTT. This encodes CASSLTGVGNTIYF.

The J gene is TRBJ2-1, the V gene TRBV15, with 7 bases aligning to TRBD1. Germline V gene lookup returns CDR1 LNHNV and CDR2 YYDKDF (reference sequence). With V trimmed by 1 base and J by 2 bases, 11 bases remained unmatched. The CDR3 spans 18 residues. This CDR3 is CATSRVGSGTGAYNEQFF. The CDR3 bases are TGTGCCACCAGCAGAGTCGGATCCGGTACAGGGGCCTACAATGAGCAGTTCTTC. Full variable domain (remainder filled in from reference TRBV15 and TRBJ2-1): DAMVIQNPRYQVTQFGKPVTLSCSQTLNHNVMYWYQQKSSQAPKLLFHYYDKDFNNEADTPDNFQSRRPNTSFCFLDIRSPGLGDTAMYLCATSRVGSGTGAYNEQFFGPGTRLTVL.

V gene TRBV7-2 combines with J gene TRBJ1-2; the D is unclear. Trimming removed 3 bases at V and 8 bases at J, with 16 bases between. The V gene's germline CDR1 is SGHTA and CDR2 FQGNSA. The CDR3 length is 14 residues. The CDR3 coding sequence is TGTGCCAGCAGCTTGATGGGATTAACTAGAGGCTACACCTTC. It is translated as CASSLMGLTRGYTF.

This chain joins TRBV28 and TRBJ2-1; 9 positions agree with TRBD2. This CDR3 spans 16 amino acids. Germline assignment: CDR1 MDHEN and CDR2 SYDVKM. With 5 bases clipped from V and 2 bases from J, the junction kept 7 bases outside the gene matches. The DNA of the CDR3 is TGTGCCAGCAGTACCCCTTCTAGCGGGGCCTACAATGAGCAGTTCTTC. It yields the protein CASSTPSSGAYNEQFF.

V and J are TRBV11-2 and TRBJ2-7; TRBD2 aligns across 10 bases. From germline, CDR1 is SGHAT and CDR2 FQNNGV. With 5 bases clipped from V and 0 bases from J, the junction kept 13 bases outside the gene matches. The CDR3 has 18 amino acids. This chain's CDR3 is CASSQASGSRASSYEQYF. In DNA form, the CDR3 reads TGTGCCAGCAGCCAAGCTAGCGGGAGCAGAGCTAGCTCCTACGAGCAGTACTTC.

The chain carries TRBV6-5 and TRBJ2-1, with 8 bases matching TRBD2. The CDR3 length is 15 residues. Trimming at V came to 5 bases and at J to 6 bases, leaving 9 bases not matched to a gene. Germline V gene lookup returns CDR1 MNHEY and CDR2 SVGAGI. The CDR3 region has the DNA TGTGCCAGCAGTCGACCGGGACTAGGGCCCAATGAGCAGTTCTTC. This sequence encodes CASSRPGLGPNEQFF.

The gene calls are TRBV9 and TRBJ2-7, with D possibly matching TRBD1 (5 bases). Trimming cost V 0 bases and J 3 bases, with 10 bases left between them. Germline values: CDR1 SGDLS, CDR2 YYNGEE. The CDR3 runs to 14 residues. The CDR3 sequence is CASSVAPGHYEQYF. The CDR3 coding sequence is TGTGCCAGCAGCGTAGCTCCAGGGCACTACGAGCAGTACTTC. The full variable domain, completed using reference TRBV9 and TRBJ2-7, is DSGVTQTPKHLITATGQRVTLRCSPRSGDLSVYWYQQSLDQGLQFLIQYYNGEERAKGNILERFSAQQFPDLHSELNLSSLELGDSALYFCASSVAPGHYEQYFGPGTRLTVT.

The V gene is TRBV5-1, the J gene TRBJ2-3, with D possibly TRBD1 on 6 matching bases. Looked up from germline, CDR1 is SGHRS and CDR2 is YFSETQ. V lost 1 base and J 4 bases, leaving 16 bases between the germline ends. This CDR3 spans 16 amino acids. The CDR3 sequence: CASSLTDRPGADTQYF. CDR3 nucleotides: TGCGCCAGCAGCTTGACTGACAGGCCAGGCGCAGATACGCAGTATTTT.

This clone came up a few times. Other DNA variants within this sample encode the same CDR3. The CDR3 region has the DNA TGTGCCAGCAGCTTAGGACGCGAGCAGTACTTC. Its protein is CASSLGREQYF. This rearrangement joins TRBV7-2 to TRBJ2-7; D gene unclear. V shed 1 base and J shed 6 bases, with 4 bases lying between them. The CDR3 extends over 11 amino acids. Germline values: CDR1 SGHTA, CDR2 FQGNSA.

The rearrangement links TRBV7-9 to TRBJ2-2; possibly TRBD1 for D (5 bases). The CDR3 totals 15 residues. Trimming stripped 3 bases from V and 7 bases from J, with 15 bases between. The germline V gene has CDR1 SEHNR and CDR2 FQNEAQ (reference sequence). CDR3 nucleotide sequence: TGTGCCAGCAGCTTTATGGGGCCTCAGGGCGGGGAGCTGTTTTTT. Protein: CASSFMGPQGGELFF.

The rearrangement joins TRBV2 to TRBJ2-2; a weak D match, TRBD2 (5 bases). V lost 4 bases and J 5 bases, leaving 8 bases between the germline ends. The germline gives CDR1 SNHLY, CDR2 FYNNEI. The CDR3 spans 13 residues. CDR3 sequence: CASSVRTTGELFF. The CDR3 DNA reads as TGTGCCAGCAGTGTGCGGACTACCGGGGAGCTGTTTTTT.

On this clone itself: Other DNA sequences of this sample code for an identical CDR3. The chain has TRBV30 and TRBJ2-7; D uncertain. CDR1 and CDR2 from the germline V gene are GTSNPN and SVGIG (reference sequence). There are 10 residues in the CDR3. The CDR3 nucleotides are TGTGCGTGGGGAAACTACGAGCAGTACTTC. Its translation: CAWGNYEQYF.

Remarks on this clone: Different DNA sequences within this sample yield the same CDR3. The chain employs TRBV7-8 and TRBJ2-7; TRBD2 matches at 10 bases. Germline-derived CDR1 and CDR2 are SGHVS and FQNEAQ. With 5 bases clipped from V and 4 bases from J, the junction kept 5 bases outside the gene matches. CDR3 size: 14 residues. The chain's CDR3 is CASSPGLAEYEQYF. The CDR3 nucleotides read TGTGCCAGCAGCCCAGGACTAGCGGAGTACGAGCAGTACTTC.

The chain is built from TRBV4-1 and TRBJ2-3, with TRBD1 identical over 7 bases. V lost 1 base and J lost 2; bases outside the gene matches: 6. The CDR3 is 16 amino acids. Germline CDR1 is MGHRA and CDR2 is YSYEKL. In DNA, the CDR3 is TGCGCCAGCAGCCAAGCTACAGGGGCGGTCACAGATACGCAGTATTTT. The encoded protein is CASSQATGAVTDTQYF.

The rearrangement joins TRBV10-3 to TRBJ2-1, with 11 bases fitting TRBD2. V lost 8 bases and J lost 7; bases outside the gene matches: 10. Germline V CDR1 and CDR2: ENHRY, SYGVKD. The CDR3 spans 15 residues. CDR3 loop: CAIGTSGSLRNEQFF. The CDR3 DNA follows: TGTGCCATCGGTACTAGCGGGAGTTTGCGTAATGAGCAGTTCTTC.

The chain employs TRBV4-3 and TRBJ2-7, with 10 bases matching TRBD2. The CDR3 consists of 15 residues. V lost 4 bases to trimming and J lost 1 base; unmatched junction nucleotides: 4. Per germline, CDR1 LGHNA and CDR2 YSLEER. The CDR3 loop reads CASSLGLAESYEQYF. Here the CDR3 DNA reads TGCGCCAGCAGCCTTGGACTAGCGGAGTCCTACGAGCAGTACTTC.

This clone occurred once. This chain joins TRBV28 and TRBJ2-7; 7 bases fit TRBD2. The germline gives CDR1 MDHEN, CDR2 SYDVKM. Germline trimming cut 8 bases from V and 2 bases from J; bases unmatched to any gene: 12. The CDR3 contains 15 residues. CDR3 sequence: CASVGVSGRAYEQYF. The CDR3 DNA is TGTGCCAGCGTCGGGGTTTCAGGGAGGGCCTACGAGCAGTACTTC.

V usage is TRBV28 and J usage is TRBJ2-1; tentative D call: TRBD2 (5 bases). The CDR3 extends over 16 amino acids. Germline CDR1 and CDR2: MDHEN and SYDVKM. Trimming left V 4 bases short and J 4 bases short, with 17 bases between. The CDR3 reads CASSSGGLPEYNEQFF. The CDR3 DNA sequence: TGTGCCAGCAGTTCCGGCGGGCTACCAGAGTACAATGAGCAGTTCTTC.

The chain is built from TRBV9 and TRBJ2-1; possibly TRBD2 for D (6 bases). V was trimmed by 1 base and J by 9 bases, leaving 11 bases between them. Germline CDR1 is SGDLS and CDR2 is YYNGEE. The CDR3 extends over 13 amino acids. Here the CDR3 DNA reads TGTGCCAGCAGCGTATTGGGAGGTGGTGAGCAGTTCTTC. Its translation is CASSVLGGGEQFF.

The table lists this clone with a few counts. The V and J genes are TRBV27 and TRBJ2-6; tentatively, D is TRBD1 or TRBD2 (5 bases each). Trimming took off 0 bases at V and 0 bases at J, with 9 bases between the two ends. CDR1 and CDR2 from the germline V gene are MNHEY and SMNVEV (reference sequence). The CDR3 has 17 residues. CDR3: CASSLSWGNSGANVLTF. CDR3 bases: TGTGCCAGCAGTTTATCGTGGGGGAACTCTGGGGCCAACGTCCTGACTTTC.

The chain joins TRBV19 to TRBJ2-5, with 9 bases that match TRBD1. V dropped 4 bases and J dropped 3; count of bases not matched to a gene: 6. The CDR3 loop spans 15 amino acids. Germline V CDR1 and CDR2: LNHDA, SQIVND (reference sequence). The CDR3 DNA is TGTGCCAGTAGTACGGGGACAGGGTTTGAAGAGACCCAGTACTTC. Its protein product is CASSTGTGFEETQYF.